This T cell receptor (beta chain) was identified during a study of CD8+ T cells in alopecia areata. Study-wide background: Severity of treated patients was scored by affected scalp percentage.

RNA extraction and reverse transcription yielded cDNA as sequencing template. Some clones are missing from TCRdb's copy, which holds only in-frame ones; the method was immunoSEQ multiplex PCR. In the table there are hundreds of thousands of clones, 55% to 70% of which are singletons. The treatment: oral pan-JAK inhibitor, 5-10 mg twice daily. In alopecia areata patients, both lesional scalp punch biopsies and peripheral blood were collected. Sorting of PBMCs yielded the CD4+ and CD8+ T cells. The table lists this clone with a few counts. The germline CDR1 and CDR2 sequences are SQVTM and ANQGSEA. There are 16 residues in the CDR3. The V gene end was trimmed by 0 bases and the J gene end by 1 base; junction bases not matched to a gene: 7.

The chain joins TRBV29-1 to TRBJ1-1; 8 nucleotides agree with TRBD1. The sequence was obtained from a human donor with alopecia areata. Sample: CD4+ T cells sorted from blood, taken at week 24, from a patient treated with tofacitinib. The CDR3 loop is CSVEDLGGTGNTEAFF. The CDR3 DNA reads as TGCAGCGTTGAAGATCTCGGCGGGACAGGGAACACTGAAGCTTTCTTT.